This T cell receptor (beta chain) was sequenced during a study of OX40 agonist ivuxolimab in advanced cancers. Study findings and constraints: Patients who responded partially at 0.1-3.0 mg/kg showed clonal expansion ranking among the lowest.

Trimming took 3 bases from V and 2 from J, leaving 6 bases between them. There are 12 residues in the CDR3. Germline CDR1 is SGHDT and CDR2 is YYEEEE. Comment on this clone: Antigen unknown.

The protocol was immunoSEQ multiplex PCR, while the TCRdb copy is restricted to in-frame clones and leaves out a portion. Found here are more than 20,000 clones, 88% of them singletons; the top ten hold roughly 25%. This chain joins TRBV5-6 and TRBJ2-7; possibly TRBD1 for D (6 bases). This receptor was taken from an adult with an advanced solid tumor such as melanoma, head and neck, liver or kidney cancer. The source material was CD4+ or CD8+ T cells sorted from blood, sampled in a trial of the OX40 agonist ivuxolimab. CDR3 DNA sequence: TGTGCCAGCAGCTGGGACACCTACGAGCAGTACTTC. Translated: CASSWDTYEQYF.